This T cell receptor (beta chain) is from a study of cytomegalovirus exposure and HLA in healthy donors. Looking at the study overall: A prior analysis found around 110 million unique TCR beta sequences from 150 million to 200 million T cells. Study conclusions and caveats: The classifier reportedly diagnosed cytomegalovirus status with high sensitivity and specificity. It was confirmed in vitro that three of the CMV-associated chains were specific for CMV antigens.

Researchers ran the PCR with 60 Vbeta and 13 Jbeta primers. Profiling relied on immunoSEQ multiplex PCR, and the TCRdb table lists in-frame clones only, not all of them. The sample has hundreds of thousands of clones; about 89% are singletons. This clone was detected once. No antigen is known for it. Trimming took 6 bases from V and 5 from J; bases not matched to a gene: 4. The CDR3 totals 13 residues. CDR1 is MRHNA, CDR2 SNTAGT, per germline. This clonotype was sampled from a woman aged 18-29 years in good health and CMV-seronegative. Sample: PBMCs. This rearrangement joins TRBV6-4 to TRBJ1-5, with 7 positions matching TRBD1. Here the CDR3 DNA reads TGTGCCAGCAGCCAGGGGGTTTATCAGCCCCAGCATTTT. Residues: CASSQGVYQPQHF.